One sample yielded the 9 T cell receptor beta chains listed below, sequenced in a study of CD8 T cells in Susac syndrome. Random hexamers served to reverse transcribe roughly 0.5 to 1 ug RNA. TCRdb fed the immunoSEQ multiplex PCR reads into MiXCR, producing one record per CDR3 protein. This table has hundreds of thousands of distinct CDR3 sequences, about 94% appearing once. Sequenced: CD4+ T cells from PBMCs. The origin of the receptors is a human donor with multiple sclerosis.

Note on this clonotype: One junction end disagrees with the germline gene, perhaps due to a read error. The chain links TRBV7-3 to TRBJ2-3; TRBD2 aligns across 10 bases. From germline, CDR1 is SGHTA and CDR2 FQGTGA. This CDR3 is 14 amino acids long. CDR3 region: CASSWDNSGGSRNF. CDR3 bases: TGTGCCAGCAGCTGGGATAATAGCGGGGGGTCCCGAAATTTT.

This clonotype was observed once. The J gene is TRBJ2-3, the V gene TRBV30; 9 nucleotides align to TRBD2. CDR1 is GTSNPN and CDR2 is SVGIG in the germline V gene (reference sequence). V dropped 1 base and J dropped 5; count of bases not matched to a gene: 7. The CDR3 is 15 amino acids. CDR3 sequence reads: CAWSEPSGVRDTQYF. The CDR3 DNA is TGTGCCTGGAGTGAACCTAGCGGGGTTAGAGATACGCAGTATTTT. The variable domain in full, with the rest retrieved from reference TRBV30 and TRBJ2-3, is SQTIHQWPATLVQPVGSPLSLECTVEGTSNPNLYWYRQAAGRGLQLLFYSVGIGQISSEVPQNLSASRPQDRQFILSSKKLLLSDSGFYLCAWSEPSGVRDTQYFGPGTRLTVL.

The chain links TRBV27 to TRBJ2-1; 10 bases are a match to TRBD2. Trimming removed 3 bases from V and 0 bases from J; junction bases left unmatched: 11. The CDR3 loop spans 19 amino acids. Per germline, CDR1 MNHEY and CDR2 SMNVEV (reference sequence). Written as DNA, the CDR3 is TGTGCCAGCAGTTTGTTCGCTAGCGGGGGCCTTCCCTCCTACAATGAGCAGTTCTTC. Amino acids: CASSLFASGGLPSYNEQFF.

The rearrangement uses TRBV29-1 and TRBJ2-5, with TRBD2 matching over 7 bases. Germline loops: CDR1 SQVTM, CDR2 ANQGSEA. V gave up 4 bases and J gave up 4 bases; unmatched junction bases: 12. This CDR3 is 15 amino acids long. The CDR3: CSVVPYGGSGETQYF. The CDR3 DNA reads as TGCAGCGTTGTCCCCTATGGCGGGAGCGGAGAGACCCAGTACTTC.

The chain links TRBV3-1 to TRBJ2-1; TRBD1 aligns across 10 bases. The CDR3 is made up of 15 amino acids. V gave up 4 bases and J gave up 7 bases; unmatched junction bases: 7. The germline gives CDR1 LGHDT, CDR2 YNNKEL (reference sequence). Here the CDR3 reads CASSRDRGPGNEQFF. The CDR3, as DNA: TGTGCCAGCAGCCGAGACAGGGGGCCGGGGAATGAGCAGTTCTTC.

The chain is built from TRBV5-1 and TRBJ1-1; no firm D call. V lost 4 bases and J lost 3, with 16 bases in between. The CDR3 has 15 residues. CDR1 SGHRS and CDR2 YFSETQ come from the germline V gene. The CDR3 region has the DNA TGCGCCAGCAGCGTAGAGTTAGTGGGCTACACTGAAGCTTTCTTT. As protein: CASSVELVGYTEAFF.

In nucleotides, the CDR3 is TGTGCCAGCAGTGAGCTAGGCAAGGGGCTGGCTTTCTTT. Encoded protein: CASSELGKGLAFF. The V and J genes are TRBV6-2 or TRBV6-3 and TRBJ1-1; TRBD1 is a possible D gene (5 bases). Per the germline V gene, CDR1 is MNHEY and CDR2 is SVGEGT. Trimming removed 5 bases from V and 11 bases from J, with 18 bases in between. This CDR3 is 13 amino acids long.

The chain joins TRBV5-1 to TRBJ1-1; perhaps TRBD1 as D (6 bases). V lost 2 bases to trimming and J lost 8 bases, with 13 bases between them. The CDR3 has 13 residues. The germline CDR1 and CDR2 sequences are SGHRS and YFSETQ. The CDR3 reads CASSFAGQREAFF. The CDR3, as DNA: TGCGCCAGCAGCTTTGCGGGACAAAGGGAAGCTTTCTTT.

This clonotype has a single count. The chain is built from TRBV7-3 and TRBJ2-1; 12 nucleotides agree with TRBD2. After removal of 5 bases from V and 11 bases from J, the junction contained 7 bases not matched to a gene. The germline gives CDR1 SGHTA, CDR2 FQGTGA. This CDR3 spans 14 amino acids. CDR3 in amino acids: CASSETGLAGKQFF. The CDR3 region has the DNA TGTGCCAGCAGCGAAACTGGACTAGCGGGGAAGCAGTTCTTC.